This TCR beta chain was profiled in a study of cytomegalovirus exposure and HLA in healthy donors. For the study at large: Around 180 million T cells yielded more than 90 million unique TCR beta sequences in earlier analysis. Falling in the Caucasian-associated ancestry cluster were 81% of about 400 genotyped donors. The study's findings and limits: By a later analysis, the bulk of CMV-associated TCR beta chains appeared HLA-restricted. The authors later linked a missense DCLRE1C variant to TCR beta V- and J-gene trimming.

Per the germline V gene, CDR1 is MNHEY and CDR2 is SMNVEV (reference sequence). The CDR3 length is 15 residues. The germline V and J ends were trimmed by 3 bases and 0 bases, with 12 bases remaining between them. On this clone: Its antigen is as yet unknown.

The PCR ran on 60 Vbeta and 13 Jbeta primers. Method: immunoSEQ multiplex PCR; TCRdb's copy keeps in-frame clones and lacks some. The sample contains about 130,000 clones, 83% of which appear only once. The J gene is TRBJ2-7, the V gene TRBV27; D is unclear. Sequencing input: PBMCs. This sequence was found in a man aged 18 to 29 in good health and CMV-seropositive. The CDR3 sequence is CASSFNPVGSYEQYF. DNA of the CDR3: TGTGCCAGCAGTTTCAATCCGGTTGGCTCCTACGAGCAGTACTTC.